This T cell receptor (beta chain) was retrieved from a study of identical twins. Findings of the study overall: Low generation-probability sequences were in excess among twin-shared out-of-frame alpha sequences. Out-of-frame TCR alpha sharing observed in monozygotic twins exceeded model estimates.

This CDR3 has 14 residues. V was trimmed by 2 bases and J by 1 base, leaving 5 bases between them. Per the germline V gene, CDR1 is MDHEN and CDR2 is SYDVKM. Turning to this clonotype: Antigen unknown.

TCRdb reanalysed the 5' RACE reads using MiXCR and keeps one entry per CDR3 protein. In the table there are about 700,000 distinct CDR3 sequences, around 8.6% of which are singletons. In addition, the sample was reused for a study of yellow fever vaccine responses in identical twins. From that report: Twin vaccine T cell responses reportedly seemed partly convergent, partly personalized.

Sequencing input: PBMCs. The chain joins TRBV28 to TRBJ1-4; D call uncertain. This TCR was recovered from a woman under 30 in good health. This CDR3 is CASSLQLTNEKLFF. The DNA of the CDR3 is TGTGCCAGCAGTTTACAGCTAACTAATGAAAAACTGTTTTTT.